Listed below are T cell receptor beta chains from one sample, sequenced in a study of CD8+CD57+ T cells in acquired aplastic anemia. TCRdb fed the reads into MiXCR, producing one record per CDR3 protein. The repertoire holds 180,000 or so distinct CDR3 sequences, with over 40% as singletons. Sequencing was carried out using sorted CD4+, CD8+, or CD8+CD57+ T cells (not recorded which) from PBMCs. The receptors were gathered from a human donor with aplastic anemia. CDR3s include the opening cysteine and the closing phenylalanine or tryptophan. D genes are given only for firm matches. For some rows the clone size is stated as once, few or many, or as a class when expanded; others skip it.

J gene,clone size,D gene,V gene,CDR3 DNA,CDR3 protein
TRBJ1-1,-,TRBD1,TRBV7-8,TGTGCCAGCAGCCCCCGAGACAGGGGCGGCTCTGAAGCTTTCTTT,CASSPRDRGGSEAFF
TRBJ1-3,-,-,TRBV15,TGTGCCACCAGCAGAGATAGGCCTGGAAACACCATATATTTT,CATSRDRPGNTIYF
TRBJ2-5,few,-,TRBV7-9,TGTGCCAGCAGCTCTCTGGGTGGAGAGACCCAGTACTTC,CASSSLGGETQYF
TRBJ2-1,many,-,TRBV5-8,TGTGCCAGCAGCTTGCTGTACAATGAGCAGTTCTTC,CASSLLYNEQFF
TRBJ2-5,-,-,TRBV18,TGTGCCAGCTCACTAGGGTTGCGGCAAGAGACCCAGTACTTC,CASSLGLRQETQYF
TRBJ2-7,many,TRBD1,TRBV4-1,TGCGCCAGCAGCCAACCGGGACAGGGCTACGAGCAGTACTTC,CASSQPGQGYEQYF
TRBJ2-7,-,TRBD2,TRBV20-1,TGCAGCGCCTCCCCATACGGGGGGAGCTCCTACGAGCAGTACTTC,CSASPYGGSSYEQYF
TRBJ1-2,-,TRBD1,TRBV24-1,TGTGCCACCAGTGATTCGAGACGACAGGGGGCAAGATATGGCTACACCTTC,CATSDSRRQGARYGYTF
TRBJ2-7,once,-,TRBV7-8,TGTGCCAGCAGCACGGTCGTCTACGAGCAGTACTTC,CASSTVVYEQYF
TRBJ1-3,once,TRBD1,TRBV19,TGTGCCAGTAGTGCCCAAGGGGGCTTTCGAAACACCATATATTTT,CASSAQGGFRNTIYF
TRBJ2-2,few,TRBD2,TRBV28,TGTGCCAGCAGACAAGGGACTAGCGGTTACACCGGGGAGCTGTTTTTT,CASRQGTSGYTGELFF
TRBJ2-1,many,-,TRBV20-1,TGCAGTGCAGTAGACCCGTACAATGAGCAGTTCTTC,CSAVDPYNEQFF
TRBJ2-5,few,TRBD1,TRBV2,TGTGCCAGCTCACTTCTCCCCGGGACAGGTAACCAAGAGACCCAGTACTTC,CASSLLPGTGNQETQYF
TRBJ1-2,once,-,TRBV15,TGTGCCACCAGTCGTCGTCCGGGGCCTAACTATGGCTACACCTTC,CATSRRPGPNYGYTF
TRBJ2-5,-,TRBD1,TRBV5-6,TGTGCCAGCAGCCTGGGGGACAGGGAGGTGGAGACCCAGTACTTC,CASSLGDREVETQYF
TRBJ2-3,-,-,TRBV5-1,TGCGCCAGCAGACGGGACCTAAGCACAGATACGCAGTATTTT,CASRRDLSTDTQYF
TRBJ1-1,-,-,TRBV7-3,TGTGCCAGCAGCTTAGTAGCAAATCCGGGCACTGAAGCTTTCTTT,CASSLVANPGTEAFF
TRBJ2-7,medium-sized,-,TRBV29-1,TGCAGCGTTGAAGATCTTACGCGAGCGTCCTCCGGGCAGTACTTC,CSVEDLTRASSGQYF
TRBJ1-1,few,-,TRBV6-2/TRBV6-3,TGTGCCAGCCAGCCAACCCGGGTGGCCACTGAAGCTTTCTTT,CASQPTRVATEAFF
TRBJ2-5,many,-,TRBV24-1,TGTGCCACCAGTGATCAACAGGGATTCCAAGAGACCCAGTACTTC,CATSDQQGFQETQYF
TRBJ1-3,-,-,TRBV11-1,TGTGCCAGCAGGTCCCCGGGACACCCGACCTCTGGAAACACCATATATTTT,CASRSPGHPTSGNTIYF
TRBJ1-6,few,-,TRBV20-1,TGCAGTGCTCTTCACCGGACCGCAGTTTATCGGTCACCCCTCCACTTT,CSALHRTAVYRSPLHF
TRBJ2-5,-,-,TRBV7-3,TGTGCCAGCAGCGTAACCGGGACGGACCAGGAGACCCAGTACTTC,CASSVTGTDQETQYF
TRBJ1-5,many,-,TRBV4-2,TGTGCCAGCAGCCACTTTAGTGATAGCAATCAGCCCCAGCATTTT,CASSHFSDSNQPQHF
TRBJ1-2,-,-,TRBV18,TGTGCCAGCTCACCACCGGGGAGGGGAGTTGGCTACACCTTC,CASSPPGRGVGYTF
TRBJ1-1,many,-,TRBV10-1,TGCGCCAGCAGGCCCCCTGGTAACCAGAACACTGAAGCTTTCTTT,CASRPPGNQNTEAFF
TRBJ1-2,many,-,TRBV7-2,TGTGCCAGCAGCGCTCATACAGGGCGCGCTGGCTACACCTTC,CASSAHTGRAGYTF
TRBJ1-2,-,-,TRBV29-1,TGCAGCGTTGAGGGGGTTGGCTACACCTTC,CSVEGVGYTF
TRBJ1-1,-,-,TRBV2,TGTGCCAGCAGTGAAAACAGGATCGGGGGGACTGAAGCTTTCTTT,CASSENRIGGTEAFF
TRBJ1-2,-,-,TRBV7-8,TGTGCCGGCAGCTTAGCGGGGGGTGGCTACACCTTC,CAGSLAGGGYTF
TRBJ1-4,-,-,TRBV19,TGTGCCAGTAGTCCAACCTGGACCTCCAAGGAAAAACTGTTTTTT,CASSPTWTSKEKLFF
TRBJ2-7,-,TRBD1,TRBV2,TGTGCCAGCCCCAGGACAGGAGCTTACGAGCAGTACTTC,CASPRTGAYEQYF
TRBJ1-1,-,-,TRBV19,TGTGCCAGTACTGAGGGGAACACTGAAGCTTTCTTT,CASTEGNTEAFF
TRBJ2-7,once,-,TRBV6-2/TRBV6-3,TGTGCCAGCAGTTACTCCCTTCACAGCGGTACCTACGAGCAGTACTTC,CASSYSLHSGTYEQYF
TRBJ1-1,many,-,TRBV20-1,TGCAGTGCTAGGCCGGGGGCCGAAGCTTTCTTT,CSARPGAEAFF
TRBJ1-5,-,-,TRBV7-8,TGTGCCAGCAGCTTCACGGGGATCGGCAGCCAGCCCCAGCATTTT,CASSFTGIGSQPQHF
TRBJ1-2,many,-,TRBV9,TGTGCCAGCAGCGATCGAGGCAGGGAGTATAACTATGGCTACACCTTC,CASSDRGREYNYGYTF
TRBJ1-2,-,-,TRBV7-3,TGTGCCAGCGGCGAGGGGGGAACCTATGGCTACACCTTC,CASGEGGTYGYTF
TRBJ2-1,many,-,TRBV27,TGTGCCAGCAGTTCCCGCCCGGGGAACAATGAGCAGTTCTTC,CASSSRPGNNEQFF
TRBJ2-7,-,-,TRBV5-8,TGTGCCAGCAGCCCAAGAGGGTGGGGCGACGAGCAGTACTTC,CASSPRGWGDEQYF
TRBJ1-2,many,-,TRBV20-1,TGCAGTGCCCCCGACAGCACTTCAAACTATGGCTACACCTTC,CSAPDSTSNYGYTF
TRBJ2-5,-,-,TRBV10-3,TGTGCCATCAGTGAGGACAACGAAGAGACCCAGTACTTC,CAISEDNEETQYF
TRBJ2-5,-,-,TRBV10-3,TGTGCCATCAAGCACAGTCAAGACCAACAAGAGACCCAGTACTTC,CAIKHSQDQQETQYF
TRBJ2-7,-,TRBD1,TRBV10-3,TGTGCCACAAACCGGGACAGGGGAACCCGCGAGCAGTACTTC,CATNRDRGTREQYF
TRBJ2-5,many,-,TRBV5-1,TGCGCCAGCAGCCCGAATGAACAGTCCGGCGTGGAGACCCAGTACTTC,CASSPNEQSGVETQYF